What follows describes a single T cell receptor beta chain. Its antigen is unknown. The data derive from a study of cytomegalovirus exposure and HLA in healthy donors. A multiplex PCR was run with 60 Vbeta primers and 13 Jbeta primers. Profiling relied on immunoSEQ multiplex PCR, and the TCRdb table lists in-frame clones only, not all of them. Among about 180,000 clones listed, roughly 77% were seen once. General study points: Specific recognition of CMV antigens was confirmed in vitro for three chains (all CMV-associated). The majority of TCR sequences were rare, yet some public TCRs appeared in many donors.

This clonotype was sampled from a woman aged 30 to 39 in good health and CMV-seronegative. Sequencing was carried out using PBMCs.

The CDR3 sequence: CASSLAGGHTDTQYF. CDR3 DNA: TGTGCCAGCTCCTTAGCGGGGGGCCACACAGATACGCAGTATTTT. The chain links TRBV18 to TRBJ2-3; 10 nucleotides line up with TRBD2. Trimming removed 6 bases from V and 2 bases from J; junction bases left unmatched: 5. The CDR3 loop spans 15 amino acids. Germline CDR1 KGHSH, CDR2 LQKENI. The complete variable domain, with remaining parts taken from reference TRBV18 and TRBJ2-3, reads NAGVMQNPRHLVRRRGQEARLRCSPMKGHSHVYWYRQLPEEGLKFMVYLQKENIIDESGMPKERFSAEFPKEGPSILRIQQVVRGDSAAYFCASSLAGGHTDTQYFGPGTRLTVL.